This TCR beta chain originates from a study of OX40 agonist ivuxolimab in advanced cancers. The overall study: Aged roughly 20 to 85 with a mean of about 63 years, they were 75% to 85% male. Study outcomes and limitations: Low normalized T-cell clonal expansion was also seen in some nonresponders.

CDR1 SQVTM and CDR2 ANQGSEA come from the germline V gene. The CDR3 runs to 13 residues. Trimming took off 1 base at V and 7 bases at J, with 14 bases between the two ends. The data were produced by immunoSEQ multiplex PCR, yet TCRdb's version contains in-frame clones alone and is incomplete. This sample has about 54,000 clones, with roughly four fifths found just once. Concerning this clone itself: What it recognizes is unknown.

This sequence originates from an adult with an advanced solid tumor such as melanoma, head and neck, liver or kidney cancer. The chain carries TRBV29-1 and TRBJ2-7; D perhaps matches TRBD1 (7 bases). Here the sequenced sample was CD4+ or CD8+ T cells sorted from blood, taken in a trial of the OX40 agonist ivuxolimab. For the CDR3, the DNA is TGCAGCGTTGAAGGGGACAGCCGGGGGGAGCAGTACTTC. This codes for CSVEGDSRGEQYF.